The T cell receptor beta chain described here comes from a study of PD-1 blockade in classical Hodgkin lymphoma (dated by TCRdb to about 2020). About the full investigation: Nivolumab dosing was 3 mg/kg intravenously every 2 weeks, continuing until either disease progression or unacceptable toxicity. To define a peripheral blood immune signature of response to PD-1 blockade in classical Hodgkin lymphoma, the study combined TCR beta sequencing with CyTOF. General study outcomes and caveats: Trial patients achieving complete response had baseline diversity similar to newly diagnosed patients, whereas partial responders and progressors had significantly lower diversity. Baseline TCR diversity was reported to be lower in newly diagnosed patients than in healthy donors, and even lower in relapsed/refractory patients. Lower diversity was observed in patients in whom nivolumab was started less than 1 year after ASCT, and these patients were excluded from later analyses so that confounding by immune reconstitution would be avoided. CD4+ but not CD8+ TCR diversity rose significantly by C4D1 (p=0.0027 vs p=0.16), most apparent in complete responders (p=0.02). The study was restricted to a single clinical trial cohort, and the causes of repertoire differences, possibly disease activity or prior therapy, were left undefined.

Points on this clone: Which antigen it targets is not known. No base quality information exists; no much larger clone differs at one position.

The time point label, read with the paper, signifies: cycle 1 day 1 (C1D1), immediately before nivolumab initiation. Relapse after autologous stem cell transplantation had occurred in all trial patients, and cohorts A, B and C were distinguished by prior brentuximab vedotin exposure. Using a Miltenyi CD4+ T cell isolation kit, CD4+ T cells were purified from thawed PBMCs through magnetic negative selection. The trial cohort was composed of roughly 60 patients with relapsed/refractory classical Hodgkin lymphoma, for whom complete response, partial response or progressive disease was recorded as best overall response. In the multi-cohort phase II CheckMate 205 trial, trial patients received single-agent nivolumab. An independent review committee assessed best overall response using the 2007 International Working Group response criteria. Trial PBMCs were obtained immediately prior to nivolumab initiation (C1D1) and on therapy at cycle 2 day 1 and cycle 4 day 1. After peripheral blood was drawn into 8 mL Vacutainer Cell Preparation Tubes, PBMCs were isolated by centrifugation and then cryopreserved. Purified CD4+ and CD8+ fractions were prepared only for cases with an additional available PBMC sample. On LS columns in a quadroMACS separator, the magnetically labelled cells were depleted, and the flow-through was collected as the purified fraction.

The Qiagen DNeasy kit was used to extract genomic DNA from unsorted PBMCs and from the negatively selected CD4+ and CD8+ fractions. Using primers that anneal to V and J segments, immunoSEQ multiplex PCR amplified the TCR beta CDR3 regions. A synthetic immune receptor repertoire was used to minimize amplification bias, and remaining bias was computationally removed after sequencing. Regarding the original processing steps: Custom Python scripts were used to quantify repertoire diversity as the Shannon entropy index. Unsorted, CD4+ and CD8+ repertoires were examined separately, except in combined analyses, for which CD4+ and CD8+ sequences were merged in silico. A clone counted as expanded when the clone's frequency after treatment rose at least 2-fold relative to C1D1, and clones undetected at baseline were given a pseudocount of 0.5. Singleton clones were defined as clones with 0 or 1 copy at C1D1, and non-singleton clones were defined as clones with 2 or more copies. By matching protein sequences in sorted samples from the same patient, clones expanded in unsorted samples were annotated as CD4+, CD8+ or unknown. Wilcoxon tests on paired samples were used to test diversity changes from C1D1 to C4D1. Not all clones reach the TCRdb copy of this immuneACCESS table, which keeps in-frame sequences only. Checked studies attribute under half of the gap to unresolved V genes and leave the rest unexplained. From that table come the V and J calls and clone size; the DNA was used to work out D and trimming. This sample gives about 27,000 clones in total; around 80% of them show up just once. The ten largest make up approximately 2.4% of the sample.

The source was CD4+ T cells from blood, collected at baseline. The TCR was taken from a human donor with classical Hodgkin lymphoma.

The encoded CDR3 is CASSQDVGWQGANYGYTF. The nucleotide sequence is given as TGTGCCAGCAGCCAAGATGTAGGTTGGCAGGGGGCGAACTATGGCTACACCTTC. The chain uses TRBV4-2 and TRBJ1-2; TRBD1 agrees with 8 junctional bases. The cysteine opens and the phenylalanine closes a CDR3 of 18 amino acids. The sequence is cut down to CDR3 DNA, 54 bases in frame from base 1. V trim: 0 bases; J trim: 2 bases; unmatched bases: 11. CDR1 is given as LGHNA and CDR2 as YNFKEQ, both from the germline V gene.